The present TCR beta chain was sequenced within a study of control samples from healthy donors and cancer patients. TCRdb's table, derived via immunoSEQ multiplex PCR, lists solely in-frame clones and lacks some. Of roughly 88,000 clones in the sample, around four fifths were seen once. Germline-derived CDR1 and CDR2 are KGHSH and LQKENI. The V segment lost 6 bases and the J segment 1 base; nucleotides outside the gene matches: 9. The CDR3 loop spans 16 amino acids. V is TRBV18 and J is TRBJ1-3; TRBD1 aligns across 7 bases. Material for sequencing was blood. The sequence was obtained from a man younger than 40 in good health. The chain's CDR3 is CASSQTRGLSGNTIYF. CDR3 DNA sequence: TGTGCCAGCTCGCAAACGAGGGGGCTTTCTGGAAACACCATATATTTT.